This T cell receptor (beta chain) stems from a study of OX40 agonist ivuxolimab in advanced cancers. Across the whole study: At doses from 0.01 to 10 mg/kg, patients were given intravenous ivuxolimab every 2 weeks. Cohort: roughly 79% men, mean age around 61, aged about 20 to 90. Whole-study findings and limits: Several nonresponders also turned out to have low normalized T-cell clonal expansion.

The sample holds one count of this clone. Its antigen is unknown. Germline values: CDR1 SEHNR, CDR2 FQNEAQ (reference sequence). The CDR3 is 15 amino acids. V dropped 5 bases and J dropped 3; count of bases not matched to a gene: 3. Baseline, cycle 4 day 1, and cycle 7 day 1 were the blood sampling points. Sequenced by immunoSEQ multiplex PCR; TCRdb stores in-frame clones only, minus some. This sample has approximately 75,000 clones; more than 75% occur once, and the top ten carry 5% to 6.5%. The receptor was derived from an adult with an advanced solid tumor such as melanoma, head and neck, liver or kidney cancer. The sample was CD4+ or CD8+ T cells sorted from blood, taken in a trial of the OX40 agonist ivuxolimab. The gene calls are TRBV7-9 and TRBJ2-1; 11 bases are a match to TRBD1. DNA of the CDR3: TGTGCCAGCAGCCGGGGGACAGGGGGCTACAATGAGCAGTTCTTC. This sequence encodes CASSRGTGGYNEQFF.